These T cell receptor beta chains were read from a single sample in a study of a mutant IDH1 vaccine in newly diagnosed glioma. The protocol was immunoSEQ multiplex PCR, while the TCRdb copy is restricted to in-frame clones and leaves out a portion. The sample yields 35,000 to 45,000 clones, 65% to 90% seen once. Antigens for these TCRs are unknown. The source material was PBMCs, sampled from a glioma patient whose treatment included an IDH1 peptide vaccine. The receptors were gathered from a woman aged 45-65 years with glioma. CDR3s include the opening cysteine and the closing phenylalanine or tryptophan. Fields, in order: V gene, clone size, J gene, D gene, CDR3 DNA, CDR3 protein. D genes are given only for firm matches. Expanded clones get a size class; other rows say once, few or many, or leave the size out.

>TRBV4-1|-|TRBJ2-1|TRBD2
TGCGCCAGCAGCCAAGAGGGACTAGCGGCGTCCAGCTCCTACAATGAGCAGTTCTTC
CASSQEGLAASSSYNEQFF
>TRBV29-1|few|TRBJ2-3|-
TGCAGCGTTTCCGACACACACACAGATACGCAGTATTTT
CSVSDTHTDTQYF
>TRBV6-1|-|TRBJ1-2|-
TGTGCCAGCCCTAGACGGGGAGGCGGCTACACCTTC
CASPRRGGGYTF
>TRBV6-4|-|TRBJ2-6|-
TGTGCCAGCAGTGTAACGCCCGCCTCTGGGGCCAACGTCCTGACTTTC
CASSVTPASGANVLTF
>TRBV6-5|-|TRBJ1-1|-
TGTGCCAGCAGTACCGGGTGGGGGTCCACGGCTTTCTTT
CASSTGWGSTAFF
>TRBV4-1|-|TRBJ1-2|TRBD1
TGCGCCAGCAGTTCCGGGACAGGGGGACCTCGCTACACCTTC
CASSSGTGGPRYTF
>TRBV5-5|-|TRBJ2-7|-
TGTGCCAGCAGCTTGGCAGGGGCTCAATACGAGCAGTACTTC
CASSLAGAQYEQYF
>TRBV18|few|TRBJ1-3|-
TGTGCCAGCTCATCAGTTCGGGACTCATCCTCCTCTGGAAACACCATATATTTT
CASSSVRDSSSSGNTIYF
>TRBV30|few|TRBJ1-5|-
TGTGCCTGGAGCCCTTCCACTTGGGGTCAGCCCCAGCATTTT
CAWSPSTWGQPQHF
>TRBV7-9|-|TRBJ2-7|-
TGTGCCAGCAGCACCTCCTACGAGCAGTACTTC
CASSTSYEQYF
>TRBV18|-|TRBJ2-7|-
TGTGCCAGCTCACCGTCCCGGGACATGGGGTCCTACGAGCAGTACTTC
CASSPSRDMGSYEQYF
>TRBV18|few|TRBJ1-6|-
TGTGCCAGCTCACCCACCAGGGATTCACCCCTCCACTTT
CASSPTRDSPLHF
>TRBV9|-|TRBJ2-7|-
TGTGCCAGCAGCGGGGATGGCGGCGGCACCTACGAGCAGTACTTC
CASSGDGGGTYEQYF
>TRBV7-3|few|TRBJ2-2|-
TGTGCCAGCAGCCCCTTCTCCGGGACGGTCAACACCGGGGAGCTGTTTTTT
CASSPFSGTVNTGELFF
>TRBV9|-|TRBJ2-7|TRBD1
TGTGCCAGCAGCGTCACGGGACAGGGTTTCGAGCAGTACTTC
CASSVTGQGFEQYF
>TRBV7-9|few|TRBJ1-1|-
TGTGCCAGCAGCACTGCAGAAGGGAACACTGAAGCTTTCTTT
CASSTAEGNTEAFF
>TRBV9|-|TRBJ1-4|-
TGTGCCAGCAGCCCATTGATGGGTTCCGGTGAAAAACTGTTTTTT
CASSPLMGSGEKLFF
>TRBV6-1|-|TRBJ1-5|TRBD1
TGTGCCAGCAGTGGACAGGGATATCAGCCCCAGCATTTT
CASSGQGYQPQHF
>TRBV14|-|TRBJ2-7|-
TGTGCCAGCAGCCTCGGGTCCTACGAGCAGTACTTC
CASSLGSYEQYF
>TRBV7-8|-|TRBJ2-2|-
TGTGCCAGCAGCTTAGTGCTTACGAACACCGGGGAGCTGTTTTTT
CASSLVLTNTGELFF
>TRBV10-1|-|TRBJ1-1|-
TGCGCCAGCAGTGGGGGTACTGAAGCTTTCTTT
CASSGGTEAFF
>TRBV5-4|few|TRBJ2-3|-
TGTGCCAGCAGCCCGGAGCTAGCGAGAGATACGCAGTATTTT
CASSPELARDTQYF
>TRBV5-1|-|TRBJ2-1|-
TGCGCCAGCAGCCCGACGTACTCCTACAATGAGCAGTTCTTC
CASSPTYSYNEQFF
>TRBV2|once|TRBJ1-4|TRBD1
TGTGCCAGCAGTGGTACAGGGGTAAATGAAAAACTGTTTTTT
CASSGTGVNEKLFF
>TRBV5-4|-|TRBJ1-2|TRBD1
TGTGCCAGCAGCCTAATGCTGACAGGGGCTAACTATGGCTACACCTTC
CASSLMLTGANYGYTF
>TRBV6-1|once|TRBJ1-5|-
TGTGCCAGCAGTGACCGGCCAGATAGCAATCAGCCCCAGCATTTT
CASSDRPDSNQPQHF
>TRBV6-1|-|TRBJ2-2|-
TGTGCCAGCAGTGACATAGGACGATCGGGGGAGCTGTTTTTT
CASSDIGRSGELFF
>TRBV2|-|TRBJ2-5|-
TGTGCCAGCGGGCCCCGGGACGTCGGGGAGACCCAGTACTTC
CASGPRDVGETQYF
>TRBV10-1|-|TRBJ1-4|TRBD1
TGCGCCAGCAGTGAGGACAGGGGGGATGAAAAACTGTTTTTT
CASSEDRGDEKLFF
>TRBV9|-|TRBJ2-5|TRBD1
TGTGCCAGCAGCTCCGAGGACAGGGGGTCGCGGACCCAGTACTTC
CASSSEDRGSRTQYF
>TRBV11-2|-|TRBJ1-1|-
TGTGCCAGCAGCCCCACAGGAGGGGGAACTGAAGCTTTCTTT
CASSPTGGGTEAFF
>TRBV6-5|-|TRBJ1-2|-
TGTGCCATCGTGAGAGCGGGTTCTAACTATGGCTACACCTTC
CAIVRAGSNYGYTF
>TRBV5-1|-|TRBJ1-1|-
TGCGCCAGCAGCTTGGGGCAGTCCAACACTGAAGCTTTCTTT
CASSLGQSNTEAFF
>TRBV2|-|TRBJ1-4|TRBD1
TGTGCCAGCAGATTCCCGGGACAGGGGGATGAAAAACTGTTTTTT
CASRFPGQGDEKLFF
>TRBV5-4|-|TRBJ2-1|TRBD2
TGTGCCAGCAGCTTGGCGGGGGGGCGTTACAATGAGCAGTTCTTC
CASSLAGGRYNEQFF
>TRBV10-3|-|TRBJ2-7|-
TGTGCCATCAGTGTGACGGGGTCCTACGAGCAGTACTTC
CAISVTGSYEQYF
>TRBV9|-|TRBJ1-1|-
TGTGCCAGCAGCCCTCTCCGCGAGGTAAACACTGAAGCTTTCTTT
CASSPLREVNTEAFF
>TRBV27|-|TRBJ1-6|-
TGTGCCAGCAGTTTTACAGGCGGCGATAATTCACCCCTCCACTTT
CASSFTGGDNSPLHF
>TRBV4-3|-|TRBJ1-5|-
TGCGCCAGCAGCCAAGACAGGGAGTCAGGTCAGCCCCAGCATTTT
CASSQDRESGQPQHF
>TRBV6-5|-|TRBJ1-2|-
TGTGCCAGCAGTTACTCTTACGAGAAGGGAACATACACCTTC
CASSYSYEKGTYTF
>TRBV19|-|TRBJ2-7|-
TGTGCCAGTAGTATAGTAACAGGTTCCCAGTACTTC
CASSIVTGSQYF
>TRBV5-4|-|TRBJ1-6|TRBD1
TGTGCCAGCAGCTCAACAGGGGGATCACCCCTCCACTTT
CASSSTGGSPLHF
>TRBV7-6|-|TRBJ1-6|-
TGTGCCAGCAGCTTCTCTCAGGGCGGTACCAATTCACCCCTCCACTTT
CASSFSQGGTNSPLHF
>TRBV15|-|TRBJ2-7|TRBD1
TGTGCCACCAGCAGTCTATTCCGGGACAGCTACGAGCAGTACTTC
CATSSLFRDSYEQYF
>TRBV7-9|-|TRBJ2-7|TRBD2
TGTGCCAGCAGCGGCGGGACTAGCGGTACCTACGAGCAGTACTTC
CASSGGTSGTYEQYF
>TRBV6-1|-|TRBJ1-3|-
TGTGCCAGCAGTGAACGGAGCAGCAGAAACACCATATATTTT
CASSERSSRNTIYF
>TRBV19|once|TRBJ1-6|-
TGTGCCAGTAGTACCAGTCCCGTGACTCCCCTCCACTTT
CASSTSPVTPLHF
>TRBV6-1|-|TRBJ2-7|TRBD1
TGTGCCAGCAGTGATCAGAACAGGGGGCAGTACGAGCAGTACTTC
CASSDQNRGQYEQYF
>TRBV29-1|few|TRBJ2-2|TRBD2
TGCAGCGTTGTGTCGAGCGGGGGCCCGAACACCGGGGAGCTGTTTTTT
CSVVSSGGPNTGELFF
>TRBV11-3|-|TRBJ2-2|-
TGTGCCAGCAGCTCGCAGGGTCTCGGGGAGCTGTTTTTT
CASSSQGLGELFF
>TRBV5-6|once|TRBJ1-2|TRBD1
TGTGCCAGCAGCTTGTCGCGACAGGGGGCGTGGAGCTATGGCTACACCTTC
CASSLSRQGAWSYGYTF
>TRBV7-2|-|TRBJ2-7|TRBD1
TGTGCCAGCAGCCCGATGACCAGGGGGACGACGAGCGAGCAGTACTTC
CASSPMTRGTTSEQYF
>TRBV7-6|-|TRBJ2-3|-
TGTGCCAGCAGCTCAAACACAGATACGCAGTATTTT
CASSSNTDTQYF
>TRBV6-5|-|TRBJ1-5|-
TGTGCCAGCAGTGCCATAAATCAGCCCCAGCATTTT
CASSAINQPQHF
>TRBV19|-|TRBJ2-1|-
TGTGCCAGTACCGAGTCGGTAGCGGCACTCAATGAGCAGTTCTTC
CASTESVAALNEQFF
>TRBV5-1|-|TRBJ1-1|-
TGCGCCAGCAGCGGACGGGAGAAGAACACTGAAGCTTTCTTT
CASSGREKNTEAFF
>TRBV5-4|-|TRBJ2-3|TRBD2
TGTGCCAGCAGCTGGGGACTAGCGAGAGATACGCAGTATTTT
CASSWGLARDTQYF
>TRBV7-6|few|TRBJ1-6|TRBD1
TGTGCCAGCAGACTCTTGGACAGGGCAAATTCACCCCTCCACTTT
CASRLLDRANSPLHF
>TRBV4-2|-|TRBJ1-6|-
TGTGCCAGCAGCCCTGACCTCGGCGGGCGGTCACCCCTCCACTTT
CASSPDLGGRSPLHF